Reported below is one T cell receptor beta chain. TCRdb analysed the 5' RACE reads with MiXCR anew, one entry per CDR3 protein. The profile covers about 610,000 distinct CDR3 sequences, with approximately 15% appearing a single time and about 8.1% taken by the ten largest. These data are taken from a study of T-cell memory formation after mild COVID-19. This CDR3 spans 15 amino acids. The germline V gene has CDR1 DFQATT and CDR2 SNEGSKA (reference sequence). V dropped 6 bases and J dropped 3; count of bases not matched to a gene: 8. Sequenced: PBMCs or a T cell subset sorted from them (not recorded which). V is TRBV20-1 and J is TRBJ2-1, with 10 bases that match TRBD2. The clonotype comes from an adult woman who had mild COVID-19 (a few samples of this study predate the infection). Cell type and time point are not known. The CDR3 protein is CSATELAGNYNEQFF. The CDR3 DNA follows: TGCAGTGCGACGGAACTAGCGGGGAACTACAATGAGCAGTTCTTC.